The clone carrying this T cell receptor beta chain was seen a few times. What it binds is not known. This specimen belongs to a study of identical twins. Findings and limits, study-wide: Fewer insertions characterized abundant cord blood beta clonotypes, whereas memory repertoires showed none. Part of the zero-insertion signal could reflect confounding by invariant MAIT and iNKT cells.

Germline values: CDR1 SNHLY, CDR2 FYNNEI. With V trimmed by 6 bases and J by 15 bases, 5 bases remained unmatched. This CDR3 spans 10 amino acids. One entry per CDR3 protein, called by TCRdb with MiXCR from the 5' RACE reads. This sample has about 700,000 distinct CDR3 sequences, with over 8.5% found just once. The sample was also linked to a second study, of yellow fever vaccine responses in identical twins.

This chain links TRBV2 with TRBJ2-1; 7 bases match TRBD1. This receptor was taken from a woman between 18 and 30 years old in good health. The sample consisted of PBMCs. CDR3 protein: CASRGTVPFF. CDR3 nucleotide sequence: TGTGCCAGCAGGGGGACAGTACCGTTCTTC.